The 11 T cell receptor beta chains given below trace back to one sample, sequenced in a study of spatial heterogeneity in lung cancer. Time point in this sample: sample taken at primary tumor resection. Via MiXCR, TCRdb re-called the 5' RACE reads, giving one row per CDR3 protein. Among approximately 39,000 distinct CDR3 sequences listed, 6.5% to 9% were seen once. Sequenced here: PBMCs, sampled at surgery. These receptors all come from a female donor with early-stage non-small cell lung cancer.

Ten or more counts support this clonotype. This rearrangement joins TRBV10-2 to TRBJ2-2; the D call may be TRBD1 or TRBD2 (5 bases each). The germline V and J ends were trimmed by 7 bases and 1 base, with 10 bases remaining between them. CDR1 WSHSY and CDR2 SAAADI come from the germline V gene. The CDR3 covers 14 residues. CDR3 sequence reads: CASNWDGNTGELFF. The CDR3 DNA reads TGCGCCAGCAACTGGGACGGGAACACCGGGGAGCTGTTTTTT.

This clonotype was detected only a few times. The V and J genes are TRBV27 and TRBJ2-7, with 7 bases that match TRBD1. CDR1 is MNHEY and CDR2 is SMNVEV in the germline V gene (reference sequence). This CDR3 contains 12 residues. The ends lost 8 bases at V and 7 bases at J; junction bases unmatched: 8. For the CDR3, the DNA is TGTGCCAGCGAGGGGGCCCAGGGGGAGCAGTACTTC. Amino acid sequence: CASEGAQGEQYF.

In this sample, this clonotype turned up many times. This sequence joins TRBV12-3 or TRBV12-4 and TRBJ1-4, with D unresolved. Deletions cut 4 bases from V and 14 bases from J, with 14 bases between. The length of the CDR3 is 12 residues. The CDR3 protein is CASSSNSPALFF. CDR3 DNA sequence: TGTGCCAGCAGTTCCAATTCCCCGGCGCTGTTTTTT.

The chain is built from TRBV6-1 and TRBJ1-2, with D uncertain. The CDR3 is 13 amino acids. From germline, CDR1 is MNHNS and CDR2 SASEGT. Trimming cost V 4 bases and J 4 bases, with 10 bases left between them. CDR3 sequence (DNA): TGTGCCAGCAGTGGATTATCCTCCTATGGCTACACCTTC. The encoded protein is CASSGLSSYGYTF.

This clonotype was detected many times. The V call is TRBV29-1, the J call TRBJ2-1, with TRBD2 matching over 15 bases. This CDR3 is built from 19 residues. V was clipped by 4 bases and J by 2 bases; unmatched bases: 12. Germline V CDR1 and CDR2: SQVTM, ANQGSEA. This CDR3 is CSVGRGLAGGPVPYNEQFF. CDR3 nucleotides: TGCAGCGTTGGTCGAGGACTAGCGGGAGGGCCAGTGCCCTACAATGAGCAGTTCTTC.

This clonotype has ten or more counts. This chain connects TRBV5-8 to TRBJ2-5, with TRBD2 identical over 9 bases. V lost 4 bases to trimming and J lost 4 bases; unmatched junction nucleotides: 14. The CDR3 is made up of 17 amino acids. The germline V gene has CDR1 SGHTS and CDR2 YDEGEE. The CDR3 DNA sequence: TGTGCCAGCAGCCCGGGGACTAGCACGGCAGGGTTAGAGACCCAGTACTTC. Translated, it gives CASSPGTSTAGLETQYF.

The DNA for the CDR3 is TGTGCCAGCAGCCAATGGCTAGCGGGAGGCACAGATACGCAGTATTTT. It translates to CASSQWLAGGTDTQYF. This rearrangement joins TRBV3-1 to TRBJ2-3, with 10 positions matching TRBD2. CDR1 LGHDT and CDR2 YNNKEL come from the germline V gene (reference sequence). The CDR3 spans 16 residues. Trimming removed 2 bases from V and 1 base from J; junction bases left unmatched: 3.

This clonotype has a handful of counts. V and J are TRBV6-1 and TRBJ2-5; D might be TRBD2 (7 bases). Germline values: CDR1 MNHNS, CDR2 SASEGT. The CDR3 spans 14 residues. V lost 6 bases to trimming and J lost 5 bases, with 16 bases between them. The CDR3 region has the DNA TGTGCCAGCAGCCCCGTGGGGGGGCTGGAGACCCAGTACTTC. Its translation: CASSPVGGLETQYF.

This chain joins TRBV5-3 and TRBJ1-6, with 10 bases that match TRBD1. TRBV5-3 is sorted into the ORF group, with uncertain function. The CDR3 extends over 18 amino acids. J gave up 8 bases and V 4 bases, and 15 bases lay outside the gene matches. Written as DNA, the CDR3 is TGTGCCAGAAGCCTCGGAGAGGGGGACAGGGGTTGGGATTCACCCCTCCACTTT. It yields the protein CARSLGEGDRGWDSPLHF.

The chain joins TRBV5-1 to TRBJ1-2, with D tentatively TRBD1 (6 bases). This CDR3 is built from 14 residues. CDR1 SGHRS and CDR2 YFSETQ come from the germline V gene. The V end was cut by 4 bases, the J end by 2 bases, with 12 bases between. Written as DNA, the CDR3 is TGCGCCAGCAGCACAGGGACGGCAAACTATGGCTACACCTTC. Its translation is CASSTGTANYGYTF.

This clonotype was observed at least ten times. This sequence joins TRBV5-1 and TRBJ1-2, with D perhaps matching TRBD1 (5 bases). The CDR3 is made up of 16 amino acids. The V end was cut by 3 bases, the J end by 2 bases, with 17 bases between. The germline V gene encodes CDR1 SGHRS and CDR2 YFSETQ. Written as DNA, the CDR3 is TGCGCCAGCAGCTCTTTCCCCAGGGAGGGGAACTATGGCTACACCTTC. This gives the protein CASSSFPREGNYGYTF.